This T cell receptor (beta chain) was recorded in a study of T-cell reconstitution after alpha-beta-depleted transplantation in children. Using unique molecular identifiers, the investigators prepared the TCRbeta library. TCRdb called the PCR reads again in MiXCR, with one record for every CDR3 protein. Among about 200,000 distinct CDR3 sequences listed, roughly 15% were seen once. This clonotype was seen many times. The CDR3 sequence is 14 residues long. The germline V and J ends were trimmed by 3 bases and 4 bases, with 12 bases remaining between them. Sequencing was performed on PBMCs from the stem cell graft donor, taken from the stem cell graft. This TCR was sampled from a human donor who donated a stem cell graft to a child with acute lymphoblastic leukemia. The chain recombines TRBV12-3 or TRBV12-4 with TRBJ2-5; D is perhaps TRBD2 (5 bases). CDR3 coding DNA: TGTGCCAGCAGTTTCAGCGTCGGAGGAGAGACCCAGTACTTC. Translating it yields CASSFSVGGETQYF.